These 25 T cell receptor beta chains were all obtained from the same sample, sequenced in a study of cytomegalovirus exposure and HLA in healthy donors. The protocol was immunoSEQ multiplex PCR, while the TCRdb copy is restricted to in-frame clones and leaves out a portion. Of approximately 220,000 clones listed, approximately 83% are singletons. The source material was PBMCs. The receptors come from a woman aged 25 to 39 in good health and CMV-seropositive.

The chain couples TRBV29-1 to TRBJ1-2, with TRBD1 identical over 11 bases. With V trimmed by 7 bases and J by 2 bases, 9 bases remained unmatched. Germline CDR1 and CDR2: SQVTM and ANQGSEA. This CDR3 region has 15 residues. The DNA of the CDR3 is TGCAGCGCACAAAACCGGGACAGGGGGAACTATGGCTACACCTTC. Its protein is CSAQNRDRGNYGYTF. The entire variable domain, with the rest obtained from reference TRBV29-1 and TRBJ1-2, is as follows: SAVISQKPSRDICQRGTSLTIQCQVDSQVTMMFWYRQQPGQSLTLIATANQGSEATYESGFVIDKFPISRPNLTFSTLTVSNMSPEDSSIYLCSAQNRDRGNYGYTFGSGTRLTVV.

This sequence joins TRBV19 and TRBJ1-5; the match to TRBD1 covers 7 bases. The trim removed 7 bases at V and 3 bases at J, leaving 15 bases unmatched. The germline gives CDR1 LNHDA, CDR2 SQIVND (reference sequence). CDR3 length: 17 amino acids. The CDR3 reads CASTSHETGVNNQPQHF. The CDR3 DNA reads TGTGCCAGTACTTCACATGAAACAGGGGTCAACAATCAGCCCCAGCATTTT.

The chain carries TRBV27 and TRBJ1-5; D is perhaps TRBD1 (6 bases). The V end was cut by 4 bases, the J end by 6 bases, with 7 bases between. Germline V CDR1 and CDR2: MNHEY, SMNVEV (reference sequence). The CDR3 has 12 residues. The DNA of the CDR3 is TGTGCCAGCAGTTCGGGGGCTCAGCCCCAGCATTTT. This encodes CASSSGAQPQHF.

The CDR3 bases are TGTGCCTGGCTGGGACAGGGGAGGGGAGAGCAGTACTTC. Protein sequence: CAWLGQGRGEQYF. The chain carries TRBV30 and TRBJ2-7; 10 nucleotides line up with TRBD1. The CDR3 is 13 amino acids. Germline lookup yields CDR1 GTSNPN and CDR2 SVGIG (reference sequence). With 5 bases clipped from V and 7 bases from J, the junction kept 8 bases outside the gene matches.

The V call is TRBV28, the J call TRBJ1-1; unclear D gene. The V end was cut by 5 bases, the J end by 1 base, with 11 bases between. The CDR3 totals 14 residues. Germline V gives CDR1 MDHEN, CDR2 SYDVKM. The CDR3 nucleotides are TGTGCCAGCAGTCCAATCACAGCGAACACTGAAGCTTTCTTT. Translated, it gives CASSPITANTEAFF. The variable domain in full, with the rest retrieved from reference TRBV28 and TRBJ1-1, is DVKVTQSSRYLVKRTGEKVFLECVQDMDHENMFWYRQDPGLGLRLIYFSYDVKMKEKGDIPEGYSVSREKKERFSLILESASTNQTSMYLCASSPITANTEAFFGQGTRLTVV.

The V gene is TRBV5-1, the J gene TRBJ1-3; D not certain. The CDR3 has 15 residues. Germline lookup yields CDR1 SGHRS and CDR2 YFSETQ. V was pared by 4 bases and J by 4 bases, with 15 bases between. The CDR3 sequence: CASSAGVGFGNTIYF. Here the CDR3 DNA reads TGCGCCAGCAGCGCGGGTGTCGGGTTCGGAAACACCATATATTTT.

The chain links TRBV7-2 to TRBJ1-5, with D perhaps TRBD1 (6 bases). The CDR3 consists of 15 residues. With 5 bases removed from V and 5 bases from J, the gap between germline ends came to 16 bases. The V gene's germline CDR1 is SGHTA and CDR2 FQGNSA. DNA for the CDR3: TGTGCCAGCAGCCTTCAGGGGTCCCAGTATCAGCCCCAGCATTTT. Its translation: CASSLQGSQYQPQHF.

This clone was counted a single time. The CDR3: CASSSLGGMANYGYTF. The CDR3 bases are TGTGCCAGCAGCTCCCTAGGGGGGATGGCTAACTATGGCTACACCTTC. The V gene is TRBV11-2, the J gene TRBJ1-2, with TRBD1 as a possible D gene (6 bases). CDR1 SGHAT and CDR2 FQNNGV come from the germline V gene. Between the trimmed V and J ends, which lost 4 bases and 0 bases, there was a span of 15 bases. The CDR3 is made up of 16 amino acids.

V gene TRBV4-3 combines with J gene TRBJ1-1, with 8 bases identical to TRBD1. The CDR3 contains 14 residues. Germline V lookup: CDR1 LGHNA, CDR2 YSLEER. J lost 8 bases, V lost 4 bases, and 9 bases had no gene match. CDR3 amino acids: CASSPRTGRGEAFF. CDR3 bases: TGCGCCAGCAGCCCCAGGACAGGGAGGGGAGAAGCTTTCTTT.

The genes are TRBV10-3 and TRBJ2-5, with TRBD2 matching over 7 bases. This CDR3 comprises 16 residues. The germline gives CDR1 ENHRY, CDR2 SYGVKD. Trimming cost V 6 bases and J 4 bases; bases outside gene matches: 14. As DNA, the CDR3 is TGTGCCATCAGGAAGAATCTAGCGGTTGGGGGAGAGACCCAGTACTTC. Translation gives CAIRKNLAVGGETQYF.

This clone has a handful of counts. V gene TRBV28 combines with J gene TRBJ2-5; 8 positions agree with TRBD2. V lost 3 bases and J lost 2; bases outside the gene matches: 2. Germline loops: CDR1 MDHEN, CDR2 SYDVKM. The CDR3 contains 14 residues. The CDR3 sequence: CASSFPGGQETQYF. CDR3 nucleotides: TGTGCCAGCAGTTTCCCGGGGGGGCAAGAGACCCAGTACTTC.

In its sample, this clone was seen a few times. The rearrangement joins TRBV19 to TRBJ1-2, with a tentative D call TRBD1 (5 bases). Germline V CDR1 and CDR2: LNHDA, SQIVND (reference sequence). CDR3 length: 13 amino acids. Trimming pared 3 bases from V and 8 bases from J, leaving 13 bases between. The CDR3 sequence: CASSIPGFGGYTF. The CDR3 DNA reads TGTGCCAGTAGTATCCCAGGGTTTGGCGGCTACACCTTC.

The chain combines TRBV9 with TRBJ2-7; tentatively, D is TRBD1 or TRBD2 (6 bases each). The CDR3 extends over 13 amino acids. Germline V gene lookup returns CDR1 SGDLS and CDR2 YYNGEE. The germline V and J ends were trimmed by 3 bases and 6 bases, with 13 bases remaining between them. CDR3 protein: CASSERGGREQYF. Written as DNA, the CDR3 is TGTGCCAGCAGCGAAAGAGGGGGGCGCGAGCAGTACTTC.

In nucleotides, the CDR3 is TGTGCCAGCAGCCTCAGCGTGGACAGGGTGAACACCGGGGAGCTGTTTTTT. The encoded protein is CASSLSVDRVNTGELFF. This chain joins TRBV7-6 and TRBJ2-2, with 8 bases that match TRBD1. Germline CDR1 is SGHVS and CDR2 is FNYEAQ. V dropped 5 bases and J dropped 1; count of bases not matched to a gene: 9. The CDR3 is 17 residues long.

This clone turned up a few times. The CDR3 reads CASSRDLEWNEQFF. For the CDR3, the DNA is TGTGCCAGCAGCCGTGACCTGGAGTGGAATGAGCAGTTCTTC. V gene TRBV7-9 combines with J gene TRBJ2-1; D is unclear. Germline V gene lookup returns CDR1 SEHNR and CDR2 FQNEAQ (reference sequence). The V and J ends lost 5 bases and 7 bases respectively, with 15 bases between them. The CDR3 is made up of 14 amino acids.

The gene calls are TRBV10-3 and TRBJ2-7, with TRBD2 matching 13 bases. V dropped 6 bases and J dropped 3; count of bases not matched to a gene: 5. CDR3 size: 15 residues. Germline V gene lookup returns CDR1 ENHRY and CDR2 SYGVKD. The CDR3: CAISEGTSGIYEQYF. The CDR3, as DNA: TGTGCCATCAGCGAGGGGACTAGCGGGATCTACGAGCAGTACTTC.

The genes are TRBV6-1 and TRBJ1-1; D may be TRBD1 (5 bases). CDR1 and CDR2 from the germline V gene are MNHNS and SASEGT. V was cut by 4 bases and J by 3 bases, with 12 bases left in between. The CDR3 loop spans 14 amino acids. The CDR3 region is CASSGGVGDTEAFF. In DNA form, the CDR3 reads TGTGCCAGCAGTGGAGGGGTGGGGGACACTGAAGCTTTCTTT.

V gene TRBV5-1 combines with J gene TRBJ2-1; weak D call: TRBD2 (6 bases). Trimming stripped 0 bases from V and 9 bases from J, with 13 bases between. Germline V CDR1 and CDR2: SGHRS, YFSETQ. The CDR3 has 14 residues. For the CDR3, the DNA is TGCGCCAGCAGCTTGGTTTCGGGAGCAGGTGAGCAGTTCTTC. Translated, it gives CASSLVSGAGEQFF.

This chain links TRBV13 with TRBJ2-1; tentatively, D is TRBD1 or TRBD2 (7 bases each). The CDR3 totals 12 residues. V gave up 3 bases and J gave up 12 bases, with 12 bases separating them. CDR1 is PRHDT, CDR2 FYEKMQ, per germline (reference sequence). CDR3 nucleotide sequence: TGTGCCAGCAGCTTGCCAGGGGGGGTGCAGTTCTTC. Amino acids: CASSLPGGVQFF. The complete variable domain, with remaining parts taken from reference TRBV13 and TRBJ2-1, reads AAGVIQSPRHLIKEKRETATLKCYPIPRHDTVYWYQQGPGQDPQFLISFYEKMQSDKGSIPDRFSAQQFSDYHSELNMSSLELGDSALYFCASSLPGGVQFFGPGTRLTVL.

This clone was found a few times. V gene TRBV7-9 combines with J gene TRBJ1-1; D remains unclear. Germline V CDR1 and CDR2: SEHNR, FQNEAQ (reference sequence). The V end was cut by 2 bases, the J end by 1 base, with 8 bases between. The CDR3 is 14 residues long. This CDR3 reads CASSLKAENTEAFF. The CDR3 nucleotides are TGTGCCAGCAGCTTAAAGGCCGAGAACACTGAAGCTTTCTTT. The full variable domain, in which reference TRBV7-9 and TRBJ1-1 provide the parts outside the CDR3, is DTGVSQNPRHKITKRGQNVTFRCDPISEHNRLYWYRQTLGQGPEFLTYFQNEAQLEKSRLLSDRFSAERPKGSFSTLEIQRTEQGDSAMYLCASSLKAENTEAFFGQGTRLTVV.

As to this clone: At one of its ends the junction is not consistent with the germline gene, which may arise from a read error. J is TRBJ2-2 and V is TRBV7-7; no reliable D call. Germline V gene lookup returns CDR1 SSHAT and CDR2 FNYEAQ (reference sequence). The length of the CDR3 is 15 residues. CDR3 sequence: CASSLVKSNTGELFF. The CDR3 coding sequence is TGTGCTAGCAGCTTAGTAAAGTCGAACACCGGGGAGCTGTTTTTT.

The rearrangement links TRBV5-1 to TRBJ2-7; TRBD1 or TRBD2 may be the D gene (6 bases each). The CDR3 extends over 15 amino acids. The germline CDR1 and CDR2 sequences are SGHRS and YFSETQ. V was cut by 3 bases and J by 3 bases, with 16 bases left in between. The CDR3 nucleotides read TGCGCCAGCAGCTCTTTTTCGGGGGCCGGCTACGAGCAGTACTTC. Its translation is CASSSFSGAGYEQYF.

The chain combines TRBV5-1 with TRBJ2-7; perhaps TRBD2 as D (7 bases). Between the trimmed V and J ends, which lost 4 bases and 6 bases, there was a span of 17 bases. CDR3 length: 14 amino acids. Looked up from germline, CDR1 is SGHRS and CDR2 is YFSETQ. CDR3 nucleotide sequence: TGCGCCAGCAGCACCGGGGGGCGGTGGTCCGAGCAGTACTTC. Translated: CASSTGGRWSEQYF.

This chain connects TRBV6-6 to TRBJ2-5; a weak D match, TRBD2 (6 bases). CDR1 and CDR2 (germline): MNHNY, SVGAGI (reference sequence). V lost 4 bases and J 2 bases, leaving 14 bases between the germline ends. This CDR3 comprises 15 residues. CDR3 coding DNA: TGTGCCAGCAGTTCCCTCCTGGAGGGACAAGAGACCCAGTACTTC. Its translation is CASSSLLEGQETQYF.

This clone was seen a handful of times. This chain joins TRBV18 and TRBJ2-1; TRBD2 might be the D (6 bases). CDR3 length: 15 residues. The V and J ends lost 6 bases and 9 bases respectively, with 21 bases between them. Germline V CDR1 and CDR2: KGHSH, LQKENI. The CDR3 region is CASSGLGGKYGEQFF. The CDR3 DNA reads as TGTGCCAGCTCCGGTCTTGGCGGGAAGTATGGTGAGCAGTTCTTC.